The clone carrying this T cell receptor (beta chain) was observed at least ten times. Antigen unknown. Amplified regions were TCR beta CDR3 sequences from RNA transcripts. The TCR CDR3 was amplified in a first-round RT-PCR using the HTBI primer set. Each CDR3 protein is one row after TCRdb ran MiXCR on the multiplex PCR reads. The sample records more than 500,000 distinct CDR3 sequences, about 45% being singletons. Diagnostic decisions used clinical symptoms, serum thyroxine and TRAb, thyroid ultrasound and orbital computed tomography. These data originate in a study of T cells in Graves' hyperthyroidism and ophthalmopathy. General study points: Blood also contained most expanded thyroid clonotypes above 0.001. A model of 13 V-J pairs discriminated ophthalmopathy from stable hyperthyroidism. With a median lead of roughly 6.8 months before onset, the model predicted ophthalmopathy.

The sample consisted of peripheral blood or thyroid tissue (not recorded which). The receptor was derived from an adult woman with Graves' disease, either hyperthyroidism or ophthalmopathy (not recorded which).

The DNA for the CDR3 is TGTGCCAGCAGTCCGACAGGCCTTTACGAGCAGTACTTC. Amino acid sequence: CASSPTGLYEQYF. The chain joins TRBV2 to TRBJ2-7; maybe TRBD1 (6 bases). The CDR3 is 13 amino acids. The V gene lost 5 bases and the J gene lost 4 bases, with 12 bases spanning the gap. Germline CDR1 reads SNHLY; CDR2 reads FYNNEI.